Presented here are 2 T cell receptor beta chains from one specimen sequenced in a study of T cell responses to AZD1222 COVID-19 vaccine. TCRdb keeps only in-frame clones here, not all; method: immunoSEQ multiplex PCR. This table has fewer than 150,000 clones, roughly 87% appearing once. The input for sequencing was peripheral blood, taken 28 days after the second AZD1222 dose. The receptors come from an adult who received the AZD1222 COVID-19 vaccine.

The V and J genes are TRBV6-5 and TRBJ2-1; 8 bases map to TRBD2. The CDR3 length is 14 residues. Germline V gene data show CDR1 as MNHEY and CDR2 as SVGAGI. Unmatched junction bases numbered 9, after V lost 6 bases and J lost 8 bases. CDR3 bases: TGTGCCAGCAGCCGGGGGACTAGGCTGGATGAGCAGTTCTTC. Its protein is CASSRGTRLDEQFF.

This clone was detected only a few times. V and J are TRBV6-2 or TRBV6-3 and TRBJ1-1; unclear D gene. Trimming left V 3 bases short and J 1 base short, with 15 bases between. The CDR3 is 16 amino acids. The V gene's germline CDR1 is MNHEY and CDR2 SVGEGT. The CDR3 loop reads CASSYRPLERNTEAFF. CDR3 coding DNA: TGTGCCAGCAGTTATCGGCCCCTAGAAAGGAACACTGAAGCTTTCTTT.